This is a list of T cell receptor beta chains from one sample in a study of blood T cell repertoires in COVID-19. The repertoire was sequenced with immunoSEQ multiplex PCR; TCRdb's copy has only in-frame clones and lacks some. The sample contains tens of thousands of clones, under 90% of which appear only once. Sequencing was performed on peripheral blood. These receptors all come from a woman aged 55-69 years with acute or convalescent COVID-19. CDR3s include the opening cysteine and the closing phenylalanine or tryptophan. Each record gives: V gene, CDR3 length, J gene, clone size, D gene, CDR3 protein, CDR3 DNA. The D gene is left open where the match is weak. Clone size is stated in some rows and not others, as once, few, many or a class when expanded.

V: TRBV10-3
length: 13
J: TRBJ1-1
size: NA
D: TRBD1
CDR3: CATHGTGITEAFF
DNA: TGTGCCACCCATGGGACAGGGATCACTGAAGCTTTCTTT

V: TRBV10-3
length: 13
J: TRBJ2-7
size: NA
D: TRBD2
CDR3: CATNSGSAYEQYF
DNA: TGTGCCACCAATAGCGGGAGTGCTTACGAGCAGTACTTC

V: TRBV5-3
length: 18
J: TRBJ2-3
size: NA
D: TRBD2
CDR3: CARSLANSGRALGDTQYF
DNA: TGTGCCAGAAGCTTGGCCAATAGCGGGAGGGCCCTAGGAGATACGCAGTATTTT

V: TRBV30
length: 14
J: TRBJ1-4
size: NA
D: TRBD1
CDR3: CATTSGTGSKKLFF
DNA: TGTGCCACGACCTCCGGGACAGGTTCCAAAAAACTGTTTTTT

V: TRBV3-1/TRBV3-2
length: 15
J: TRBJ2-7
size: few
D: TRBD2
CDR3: CASSSGGGAVYEQYF
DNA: TGTGCCAGCAGCTCCGGCGGGGGGGCAGTTTACGAGCAGTACTTC

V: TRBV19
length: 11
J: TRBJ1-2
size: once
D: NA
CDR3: CASSIESGYTF
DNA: TGTGCCAGTAGTATAGAGAGTGGCTACACCTTC

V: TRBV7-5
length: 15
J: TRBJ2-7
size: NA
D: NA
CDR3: CARTIPQGRLREQYF
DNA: TGTGCCAGAACAATACCCCAGGGGCGTTTGCGCGAGCAGTACTTC

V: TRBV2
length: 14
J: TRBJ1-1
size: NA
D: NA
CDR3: CASSVRSLNTEAFF
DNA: TGTGCCAGCAGTGTACGGAGCTTGAACACTGAAGCTTTCTTT

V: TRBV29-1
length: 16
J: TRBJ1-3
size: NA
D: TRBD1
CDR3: CSVVGGQGDPGNTIYF
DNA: TGCAGCGTTGTCGGGGGACAGGGGGATCCTGGAAACACCATATATTTT

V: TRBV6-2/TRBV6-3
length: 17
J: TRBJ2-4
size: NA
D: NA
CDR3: CASSQLATPPAKNIQYF
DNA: TGTGCCAGCAGCCAGCTCGCAACCCCCCCGGCCAAAAACATTCAGTACTTC

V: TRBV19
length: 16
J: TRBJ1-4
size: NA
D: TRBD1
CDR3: CASSFRTGDLNEKLFF
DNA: TGTGCCAGTAGTTTCCGGACAGGGGACCTTAATGAAAAACTGTTTTTT

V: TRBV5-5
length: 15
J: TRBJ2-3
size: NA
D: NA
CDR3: CASSLGSNPGDTQYF
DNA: TGTGCCAGCAGCTTGGGAAGTAACCCTGGCGATACGCAGTATTTT

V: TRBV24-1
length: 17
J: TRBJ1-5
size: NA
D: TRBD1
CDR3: CATSDASRGNHNPPQHF
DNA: TGTGCCACCAGTGATGCGTCCAGGGGGAACCACAATCCGCCCCAGCATTTT

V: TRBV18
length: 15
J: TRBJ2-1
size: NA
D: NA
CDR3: CASSPGGQLPGGLFF
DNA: TGTGCCAGCTCACCAGGTGGGCAACTCCCAGGGGGGCTGTTCTTC

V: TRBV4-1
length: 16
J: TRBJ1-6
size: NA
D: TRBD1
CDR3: CASSHGIRDRNSPLHF
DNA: TGCGCCAGCAGCCACGGCATCCGGGACAGGAATTCACCCCTCCACTTT

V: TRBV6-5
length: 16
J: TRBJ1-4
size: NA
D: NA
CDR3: CASSYGSHVRREKLFF
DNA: TGTGCCAGCAGTTACGGATCACATGTTAGGAGGGAAAAACTGTTTTTT

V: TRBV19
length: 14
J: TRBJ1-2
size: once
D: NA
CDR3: CASSIERYNYDYTF
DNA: TGTGCCAGTAGTATAGAGAGGTACAACTATGACTACACCTTC

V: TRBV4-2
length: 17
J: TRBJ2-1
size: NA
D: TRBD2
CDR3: CASSQGGLAGSGDEQFF
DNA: TGTGCCAGCAGCCAAGGGGGACTAGCGGGAAGTGGGGATGAGCAGTTCTTC

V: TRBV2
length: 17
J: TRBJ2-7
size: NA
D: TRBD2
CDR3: CASTIPGLAVSAYEQYF
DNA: TGTGCCAGCACCATACCGGGACTAGCGGTGTCGGCCTACGAGCAGTACTTC

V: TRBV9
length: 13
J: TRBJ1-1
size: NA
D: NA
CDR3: CASSVDLNTEAFF
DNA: TGTGCCAGCAGCGTAGACTTGAACACTGAAGCTTTCTTT

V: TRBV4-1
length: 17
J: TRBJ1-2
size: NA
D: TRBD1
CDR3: CASSQVLTGVTNYGYTF
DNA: TGCGCCAGCAGCCAAGTTCTAACAGGGGTTACGAACTATGGCTACACCTTC

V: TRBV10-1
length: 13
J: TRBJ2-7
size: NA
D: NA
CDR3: CASSDRVDSEQYF
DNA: TGCGCCAGCAGTGACAGGGTTGATAGCGAGCAGTACTTC

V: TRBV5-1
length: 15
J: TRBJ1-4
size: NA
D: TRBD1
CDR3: CASSVSGGDGEKLFF
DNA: TGCGCCAGCAGCGTGTCAGGGGGCGACGGTGAAAAACTGTTTTTT

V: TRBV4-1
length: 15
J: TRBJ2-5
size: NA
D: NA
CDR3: CASSQEITPGETQYF
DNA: TGCGCCAGCAGCCAAGAGATAACACCCGGGGAGACCCAGTACTTC

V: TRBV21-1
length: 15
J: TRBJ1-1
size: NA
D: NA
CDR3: CASQKSPGQGCAAFF
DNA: TGTGCCAGCCAAAAATCCCCCGGACAGGGCTGTGCAGCTTTCTTT

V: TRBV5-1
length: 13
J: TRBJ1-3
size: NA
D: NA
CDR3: CASSLSTANTIYF
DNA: TGCGCCAGCAGCTTGTCGACAGCGAACACCATATATTTT

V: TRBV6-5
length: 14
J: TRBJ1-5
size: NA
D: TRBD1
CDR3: CASSYTGQGQPQHF
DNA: TGTGCCAGCAGTTACACGGGACAGGGCCAGCCCCAGCATTTT

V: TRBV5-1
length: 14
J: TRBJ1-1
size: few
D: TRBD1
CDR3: CASSFSAGGTEAFF
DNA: TGCGCCAGCAGCTTTTCAGCAGGGGGGACTGAAGCTTTCTTT

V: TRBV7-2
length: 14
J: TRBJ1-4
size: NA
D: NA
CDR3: CASSGQSFGEKLFF
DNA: TGTGCCAGCAGCGGACAGTCCTTCGGTGAAAAACTGTTTTTT

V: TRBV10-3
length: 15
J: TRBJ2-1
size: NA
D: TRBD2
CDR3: CAISERASGHNEQFF
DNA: TGTGCCATCAGTGAGAGGGCTAGCGGGCACAATGAGCAGTTCTTC

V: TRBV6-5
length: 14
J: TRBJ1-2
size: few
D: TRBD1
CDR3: CASRNRGNNYGYTF
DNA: TGTGCCAGCAGGAACAGGGGTAATAACTATGGCTACACCTTC

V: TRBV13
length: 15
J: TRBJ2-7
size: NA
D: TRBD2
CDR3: CASSLSPGAGDEQYF
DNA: TGTGCCAGCAGCCTAAGCCCTGGGGCGGGGGACGAGCAGTACTTC

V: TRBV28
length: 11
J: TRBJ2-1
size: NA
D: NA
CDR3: CASSSYNEQFF
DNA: TGTGCCAGCAGTTCATACAATGAGCAGTTCTTC

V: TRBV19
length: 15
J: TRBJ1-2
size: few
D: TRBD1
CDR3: CASSFPTGENYGYTF
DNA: TGTGCCAGTAGTTTTCCGACAGGGGAAAACTATGGCTACACCTTC

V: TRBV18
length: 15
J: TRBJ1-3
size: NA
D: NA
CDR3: CASSGTSGSGNTIYF
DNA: TGTGCCAGCTCAGGCACTTCAGGGTCTGGAAACACCATATATTTT

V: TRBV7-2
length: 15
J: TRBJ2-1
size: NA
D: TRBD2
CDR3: CASSRRAGGPGEQFF
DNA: TGTGCCAGCAGCCGTAGGGCGGGAGGGCCTGGTGAGCAGTTCTTC

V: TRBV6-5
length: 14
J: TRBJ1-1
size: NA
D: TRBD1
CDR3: CASSPLTGGTEAFF
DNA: TGTGCCAGCAGTCCCCTTACAGGGGGCACTGAAGCTTTCTTT

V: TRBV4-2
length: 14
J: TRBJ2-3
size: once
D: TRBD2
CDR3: CASSPTSGADTQYF
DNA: TGTGCCAGCAGCCCCACTAGCGGTGCAGATACGCAGTATTTT

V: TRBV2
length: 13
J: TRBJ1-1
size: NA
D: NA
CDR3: CADGGSTNTEAFF
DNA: TGTGCCGACGGGGGAAGTACGAACACTGAAGCTTTCTTT

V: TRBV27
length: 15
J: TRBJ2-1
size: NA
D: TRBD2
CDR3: CASTLRGGISNEQFF
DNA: TGTGCCAGCACCCTAAGGGGAGGGATTTCAAATGAGCAGTTCTTC

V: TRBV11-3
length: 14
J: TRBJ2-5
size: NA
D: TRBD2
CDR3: CASSPGGGGETQYF
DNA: TGTGCCAGCAGCCCGGGCGGCGGGGGTGAGACCCAGTACTTC

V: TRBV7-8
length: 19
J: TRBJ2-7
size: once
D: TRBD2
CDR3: CASSSPGTSGGPGSYEQYF
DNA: TGTGCCAGCAGCTCGCCTGGGACTAGCGGGGGGCCTGGTTCCTACGAGCAGTACTTC

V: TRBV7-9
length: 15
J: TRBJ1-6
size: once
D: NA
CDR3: CASSLVRRGFSPLHF
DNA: TGTGCCAGCAGCTTAGTCCGGCGGGGGTTTTCACCCCTCCACTTT

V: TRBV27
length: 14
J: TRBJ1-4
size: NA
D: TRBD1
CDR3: CASRRQGGGEKLFF
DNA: TGTGCCAGCAGGAGACAGGGAGGTGGAGAAAAACTGTTTTTT

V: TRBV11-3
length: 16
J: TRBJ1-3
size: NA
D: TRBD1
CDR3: CASSLALGQGVRTIYF
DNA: TGTGCCAGCAGCTTAGCGCTGGGACAGGGAGTGAGAACCATATATTTT

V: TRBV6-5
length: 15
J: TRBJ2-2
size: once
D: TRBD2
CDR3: CASSPREPNTGELFF
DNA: TGTGCCAGCAGTCCGCGGGAGCCTAACACCGGGGAGCTGTTTTTT

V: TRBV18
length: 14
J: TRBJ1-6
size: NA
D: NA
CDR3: CASSSRSYNSPLHF
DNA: TGTGCCAGCTCATCTCGGTCATATAATTCACCCCTCCACTTT

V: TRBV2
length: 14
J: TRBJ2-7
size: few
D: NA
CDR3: CASSSSRSSYEQYF
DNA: TGTGCCAGCAGTTCTAGTAGGAGCTCCTACGAGCAGTACTTC

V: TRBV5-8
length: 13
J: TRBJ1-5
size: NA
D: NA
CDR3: CASRPGTNQPQHF
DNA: TGTGCCAGCAGGCCCGGGACAAATCAGCCCCAGCATTTT

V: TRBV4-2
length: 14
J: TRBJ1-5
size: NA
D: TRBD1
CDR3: CASSLGQGEQPQHF
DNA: TGTGCCAGCAGCCTGGGACAGGGAGAACAGCCCCAGCATTTT

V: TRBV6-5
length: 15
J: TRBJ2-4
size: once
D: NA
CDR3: CASRETVLAKNIQYF
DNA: TGTGCCAGCAGGGAGACAGTACTAGCCAAAAACATTCAGTACTTC